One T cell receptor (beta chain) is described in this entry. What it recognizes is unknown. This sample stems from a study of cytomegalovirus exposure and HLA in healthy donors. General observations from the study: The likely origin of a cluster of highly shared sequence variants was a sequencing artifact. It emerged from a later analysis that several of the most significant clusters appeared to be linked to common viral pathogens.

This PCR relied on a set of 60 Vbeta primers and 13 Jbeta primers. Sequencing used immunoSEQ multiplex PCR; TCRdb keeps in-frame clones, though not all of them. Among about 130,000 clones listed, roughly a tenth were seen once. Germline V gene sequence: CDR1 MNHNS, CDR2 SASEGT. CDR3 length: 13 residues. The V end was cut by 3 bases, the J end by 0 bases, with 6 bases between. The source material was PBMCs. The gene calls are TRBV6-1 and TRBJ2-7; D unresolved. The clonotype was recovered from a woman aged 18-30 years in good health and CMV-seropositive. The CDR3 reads CASSESYSYEQYF. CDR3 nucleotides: TGTGCCAGCAGTGAGTCCTACTCCTACGAGCAGTACTTC.